The 32 T cell receptor beta chains below come from one sample, sequenced in a study of T cell responses to AZD1222 COVID-19 vaccine. Repertoires were generated with immunoSEQ multiplex PCR, while TCRdb's copy carries only in-frame clones and drops some. The sample contains about 150,000 clones, 91% of which appear only once. The input for sequencing was peripheral blood, taken 28 days after the second AZD1222 dose. These receptors originate from an adult who received the AZD1222 COVID-19 vaccine.

V gene TRBV9 combines with J gene TRBJ1-1; possibly TRBD1 for D (6 bases). The CDR3 contains 16 residues. Germline V gene data show CDR1 as SGDLS and CDR2 as YYNGEE. V lost 4 bases to trimming and J lost 1 base, with 17 bases between them. CDR3 sequence: CASSKGGEVGNTEAFF. Here the CDR3 DNA reads TGTGCCAGCAGCAAGGGGGGTGAGGTGGGGAACACTGAAGCTTTCTTT.

The chain links TRBV5-1 to TRBJ1-1; no reliable D call. Germline lookup yields CDR1 SGHRS and CDR2 YFSETQ. V was cut by 5 bases and J by 5 bases, with 16 bases left in between. The CDR3 is 14 amino acids. The CDR3 bases are TGCGCCAGCAGTCCCAAAGAGGGAAGGACTGAAGCTTTCTTT. This sequence encodes CASSPKEGRTEAFF.

The chain combines TRBV24-1 with TRBJ2-2; 8 bases line up with TRBD1. V was clipped by 2 bases and J by 1 base; unmatched bases: 2. Germline V CDR1 and CDR2: KGHDR, SFDVKD. This CDR3 region has 16 residues. This CDR3 reads CATSDSGTGNTGELFF. CDR3 sequence (DNA): TGTGCCACCAGTGATTCCGGGACAGGGAACACCGGGGAGCTGTTTTTT.

The rearrangement links TRBV12-5 to TRBJ2-7; D is ambiguous. Germline V gene data show CDR1 as LGHNT and CDR2 as FRNRAP. Trimming left V 0 bases short and J 0 bases short, with 9 bases between. The CDR3 has 15 residues. CDR3 bases: TGTGCTAGTGGTTTGGTACTCAGGAGCTCCTACGAGCAGTACTTC. Translation gives CASGLVLRSSYEQYF.

The V and J genes are TRBV12-5 and TRBJ1-1; maybe TRBD1 (5 bases). V lost 3 bases, J lost 3 bases, and 11 bases lay in between. The CDR3 has 14 residues. CDR1 and CDR2 (germline): LGHNT, FRNRAP. CDR3 loop: CASGLSGTDTEAFF. The CDR3 region has the DNA TGTGCTAGTGGTTTATCGGGGACGGACACTGAAGCTTTCTTT.

The chain combines TRBV18 with TRBJ1-1; no reliable D call. The germline V gene encodes CDR1 KGHSH and CDR2 LQKENI. CDR3 length: 15 residues. The V and J ends lost 6 bases and 0 bases respectively, with 14 bases between them. The CDR3 sequence is CASSQIWGMNTEAFF. As DNA, the CDR3 is TGTGCCAGCTCTCAAATCTGGGGTATGAACACTGAAGCTTTCTTT. The entire variable domain, with the rest obtained from reference TRBV18 and TRBJ1-1, is as follows: NAGVMQNPRHLVRRRGQEARLRCSPMKGHSHVYWYRQLPEEGLKFMVYLQKENIIDESGMPKERFSAEFPKEGPSILRIQQVVRGDSAAYFCASSQIWGMNTEAFFGQGTRLTVV.

This clone turned up a few times. V is TRBV3-1 (or the pseudogene TRBV3-2) and J is TRBJ1-2; 7 bases match TRBD1. Looked up from germline, CDR1 is LGHDT and CDR2 is YNNKEL (reference sequence). V dropped 6 bases and J dropped 8; count of bases not matched to a gene: 12. The CDR3 totals 14 residues. The CDR3 protein is CASSPETGVGGYTF. The CDR3 nucleotides read TGTGCCAGCAGTCCGGAAACAGGGGTTGGCGGCTACACCTTC.

This clone was recorded once. The rearrangement uses TRBV3-1 (or the pseudogene TRBV3-2) and TRBJ1-3; no definite D call. Germline V gene data show CDR1 as LGHDT and CDR2 as YNNKEL (reference sequence). The V and J ends lost 3 bases and 0 bases respectively, with 6 bases between them. This CDR3 region has 14 residues. The CDR3 sequence: CASSHGSSGNTIYF. Written as DNA, the CDR3 is TGTGCCAGCAGCCACGGGAGCTCTGGAAACACCATATATTTT.

The chain couples TRBV7-9 to TRBJ2-1, with 7 positions matching TRBD1. Germline V lookup: CDR1 SEHNR, CDR2 FQNEAQ (reference sequence). The CDR3 has 14 amino acids. V trimming: 5 bases; J trimming: 7 bases; junction bases outside the gene matches: 8. This chain's CDR3 is CASSTRQGGNEQFF. Written as DNA, the CDR3 is TGTGCCAGCAGCACCCGACAGGGTGGGAATGAGCAGTTCTTC. The whole variable domain, remainder taken from reference TRBV7-9 and TRBJ2-1, is DTGVSQNPRHKITKRGQNVTFRCDPISEHNRLYWYRQTLGQGPEFLTYFQNEAQLEKSRLLSDRFSAERPKGSFSTLEIQRTEQGDSAMYLCASSTRQGGNEQFFGPGTRLTVL.

This clone was observed a single time. V gene TRBV5-1 combines with J gene TRBJ1-3; 7 bases map to TRBD1. CDR1 is SGHRS and CDR2 is YFSETQ in the germline V gene. The CDR3 totals 16 residues. The ends lost 5 bases at V and 3 bases at J; junction bases unmatched: 11. CDR3 protein: CASRPAGQAVGNTIYF. As DNA, the CDR3 is TGCGCCAGCAGGCCAGCAGGACAGGCTGTTGGAAACACCATATATTTT.

The rearrangement links TRBV11-2 to TRBJ2-4; D not certain. The CDR3 loop spans 10 amino acids. Trimming shortened V by 7 bases and J by 10 bases, and 8 bases separated the two germline ends. Germline V gene sequence: CDR1 SGHAT, CDR2 FQNNGV. CDR3 sequence reads: CASNGVIQYF. The CDR3 DNA reads TGTGCCAGCAATGGAGTGATTCAGTACTTC.

The gene calls are TRBV11-2 and TRBJ1-5; 7 positions agree with TRBD1. The length of the CDR3 is 14 residues. Trimming took 3 bases from V and 1 from J; bases not matched to a gene: 0. CDR1 SGHAT and CDR2 FQNNGV come from the germline V gene. CDR3 sequence (DNA): TGTGCCAGCAGCTTGGACAGGAGCAATCAGCCCCAGCATTTT. Translated, it gives CASSLDRSNQPQHF.

The chain employs TRBV2 and TRBJ2-2; 9 bases agree with TRBD2. The V gene end was trimmed by 5 bases and the J gene end by 2 bases; junction bases not matched to a gene: 6. Germline-derived CDR1 and CDR2 are SNHLY and FYNNEI. The CDR3 is made up of 16 amino acids. In DNA form, the CDR3 reads TGTGCCAGCAGTTCGCCTAGCGGGATTAACACCGGGGAGCTGTTTTTT. Residues: CASSSPSGINTGELFF.

The chain combines TRBV5-6 with TRBJ1-2, with 7 bases aligning to TRBD1. The V and J ends lost 1 base and 2 bases, in that order; junction bases with no gene match: 5. CDR1 and CDR2 (germline): SGHDT, YYEEEE. The CDR3 spans 15 residues. In nucleotides, the CDR3 is TGTGCCAGCAGCTTGTGGACAGGAGGGAACTATGGCTACACCTTC. Its translation is CASSLWTGGNYGYTF.

This clone was counted once. The genes are TRBV12-3 or TRBV12-4 and TRBJ1-4, with D unresolved. V dropped 6 bases and J dropped 8 bases, with 13 bases sitting between them. The CDR3 consists of 13 residues. The CDR3 loop is CASSLVRREKLFF. CDR3 in DNA: TGTGCCAGCAGCCTGGTGAGGAGAGAAAAACTGTTTTTT.

The chain carries TRBV7-2 and TRBJ2-7; 7 bases are a match to TRBD1. V was pared by 1 base and J by 5 bases, with 5 bases of the junction left unmatched. The germline gives CDR1 SGHTA, CDR2 FQGNSA. This CDR3 has 14 residues. The CDR3 bases are TGTGCCAGCAGCTTAGTTCAGGGGGTTGACGAGCAGTACTTC. Amino acid sequence: CASSLVQGVDEQYF. Based on the CDR3 plus reference TRBV7-2 and TRBJ2-7, the full variable domain is GAGVSQSPSNKVTEKGKDVELRCDPISGHTALYWYRQSLGQGLEFLIYFQGNSAPDKSGLPSDRFSAERTGGSVSTLTIQRTQQEDSAVYLCASSLVQGVDEQYFGPGTRLTVT.

This sequence joins TRBV3-1 (or the pseudogene TRBV3-2) and TRBJ1-1; unclear D gene. In germline, CDR1 is LGHDT, CDR2 YNNKEL (reference sequence). V was cut by 4 bases and J by 5 bases, with 35 bases left in between. The CDR3 is made up of 21 amino acids. The CDR3 nucleotides are TGTGCCAGCAGCCTAAGTACGGACCAAGTGGGGTTAGGGTGGGAGAATACTGAAGCTTTCTTT. Translation gives CASSLSTDQVGLGWENTEAFF.

This chain joins TRBV2 and TRBJ2-4; 16 nucleotides agree with TRBD2. This CDR3 comprises 17 residues. J lost 8 bases, V lost 5 bases, and 9 bases had no gene match. CDR1 and CDR2 (germline): SNHLY, FYNNEI. CDR3: CASSRGTSGRGLDIQYF. The CDR3 DNA sequence: TGTGCCAGCAGTCGCGGGACTAGCGGGAGGGGTTTGGACATTCAGTACTTC.

The V gene is TRBV11-3, the J gene TRBJ1-2; no clear D gene. Per germline, CDR1 SGHNT and CDR2 YENEEA. V lost 0 bases and J lost 0, with 8 bases in between. This CDR3 spans 15 amino acids. CDR3: CASSLDMSSNYGYTF. The DNA for the CDR3 is TGTGCCAGCAGCTTAGATATGAGCTCTAACTATGGCTACACCTTC.

The chain links TRBV27 to TRBJ2-2, with D possibly being TRBD1 (6 bases). CDR1 and CDR2 from the germline V gene are MNHEY and SMNVEV (reference sequence). Trimming left V 3 bases short and J 1 base short, with 9 bases between. The CDR3 totals 15 residues. The CDR3 loop is CASSFLDRNTGELFF. CDR3 coding DNA: TGTGCCAGCAGTTTCCTGGACAGGAACACCGGGGAGCTGTTTTTT.

The rearrangement joins TRBV6-1 to TRBJ2-7; D is unclear. The CDR3 totals 12 residues. CDR1 and CDR2 (germline): MNHNS, SASEGT. Trimming shortened V by 0 bases and J by 4 bases, and 4 bases separated the two germline ends. The CDR3 here is CASSEAQYEQYF. Here the CDR3 DNA reads TGTGCCAGCAGTGAAGCGCAATACGAGCAGTACTTC.

The rearrangement uses TRBV11-2 and TRBJ1-3; D unclear. This CDR3 is 16 amino acids long. CDR1 SGHAT and CDR2 FQNNGV come from the germline V gene. V lost 1 base to trimming and J lost 1 base, with 11 bases between them. The CDR3: CASSLGKGRSGNTIYF. As DNA, the CDR3 is TGTGCCAGCAGCTTAGGGAAAGGGCGGTCTGGAAACACCATATATTTT.

The chain is built from TRBV10-3 and TRBJ1-1, with D possibly being TRBD1 (6 bases). The CDR3 length is 12 residues. V was cut by 10 bases and J by 4 bases, with 13 bases left in between. CDR1 ENHRY and CDR2 SYGVKD come from the germline V gene. The CDR3 nucleotides read TGTGCCACCAAATCAGGGGCCACTGAAGCTTTCTTT. Translated: CATKSGATEAFF.

This chain links TRBV2 with TRBJ1-1; no clear D gene. Deletions cut 5 bases from V and 2 bases from J, with 15 bases between. Germline CDR1 reads SNHLY; CDR2 reads FYNNEI. The CDR3 totals 15 residues. As DNA, the CDR3 is TGTGCCAGCAGTAGGATGTTGGGCAGCAACACTGAAGCTTTCTTT. Its protein product is CASSRMLGSNTEAFF.

The V and J genes are TRBV1 and TRBJ2-5; the table names TRBD1, a call not compared with the DNA. TRBV1 is tagged as a pseudogene. The CDR3 spans 19 residues. In nucleotides, the CDR3 is TGCACCAGCATCCCATCAAATATCCGACCGGGACAGGGGACGGAGACCCAGTACTTC. It encodes CTSIPSNIRPGQGTETQYF.

Written as DNA, the CDR3 is TGTGCCAGCAGTTTCGGGACAGGGGACTATGGCTACACCTTC. Amino acids: CASSFGTGDYGYTF. This chain connects TRBV27 to TRBJ1-2, with 10 bases matching TRBD1. The CDR3 length is 14 residues. Germline lookup yields CDR1 MNHEY and CDR2 SMNVEV (reference sequence). V gave up 3 bases and J gave up 3 bases; unmatched junction bases: 1.

The chain employs TRBV19 and TRBJ1-2; 7 nucleotides align to TRBD1. Germline values: CDR1 LNHDA, CDR2 SQIVND (reference sequence). CDR3 size: 16 residues. V was clipped by 5 bases and J by 0 bases; unmatched bases: 9. The CDR3 DNA reads as TGTGCCAGTAGTCATCGACAGGGCCCTTCTAACTATGGCTACACCTTC. Translating it yields CASSHRQGPSNYGYTF. Full variable domain (remainder filled in from reference TRBV19 and TRBJ1-2): DGGITQSPKYLFRKEGQNVTLSCEQNLNHDAMYWYRQDPGQGLRLIYYSQIVNDFQKGDIAEGYSVSREKKESFPLTVTSAQKNPTAFYLCASSHRQGPSNYGYTFGSGTRLTVV.

The gene calls are TRBV29-1 and TRBJ1-3; D is unresolved. The germline gives CDR1 SQVTM, CDR2 ANQGSEA. This CDR3 is 14 amino acids long. V dropped 5 bases and J dropped 0 bases, with 11 bases sitting between them. Here the CDR3 reads CSVRTVVSGNTIYF. CDR3 bases: TGCAGCGTTCGGACGGTGGTCTCTGGAAACACCATATATTTT.

V and J are TRBV10-2 and TRBJ2-2, with D tentatively TRBD1 (6 bases). The CDR3 is made up of 15 amino acids. Trimming took 3 bases from V and 1 from J, leaving 9 bases between them. Germline V gene data show CDR1 as WSHSY and CDR2 as SAAADI. DNA of the CDR3: TGCGCCAGCAGTGAAATCAGGGGGAACACCGGGGAGCTGTTTTTT. This gives the protein CASSEIRGNTGELFF.

This clone was recorded once. CDR3: CASSQDVTGTQPQHF. The CDR3 DNA sequence: TGCGCCAGCAGCCAAGATGTCACAGGGACTCAGCCCCAGCATTTT. This chain uses TRBV4-1 with TRBJ1-5, with TRBD1 as a possible D gene (6 bases). Germline loops: CDR1 MGHRA, CDR2 YSYEKL. V lost 0 bases, J lost 6 bases, and 12 bases lay in between. The CDR3 runs 15 residues.

The genes are TRBV7-2 and TRBJ1-1, with D hard to call. The CDR3 is 12 residues long. The germline V gene encodes CDR1 SGHTA and CDR2 FQGNSA. Trimming took off 3 bases at V and 5 bases at J, with 7 bases between the two ends. The CDR3 bases are TGTGCCAGCAGCTTCGGGAGAACTGAAGCTTTCTTT. Translated, it gives CASSFGRTEAFF.

The CDR3 DNA follows: TGTGCCAGTAGTGCGCACAGCTATGGCTACACCTTC. Its protein is CASSAHSYGYTF. V gene TRBV19 combines with J gene TRBJ1-2; D ambiguous. V shed 5 bases and J shed 4 bases, with 8 bases lying between them. CDR1 LNHDA and CDR2 SQIVND come from the germline V gene (reference sequence). The CDR3 has 12 amino acids.